Listed here are 24 T cell receptor beta chains from one sample, sequenced in a study of blood T cell repertoires in COVID-19. Using immunoSEQ multiplex PCR, the repertoire was profiled, and TCRdb retains in-frame clones only, with some absent. The sample includes some 180,000 clones, roughly nine tenths of them seen just once. What was sequenced was peripheral blood. The receptors derive from a man aged 35 to 55 with acute or convalescent COVID-19.

The chain has TRBV19 and TRBJ1-2; TRBD1 matches at 7 bases. V trimming: 3 bases; J trimming: 8 bases; junction bases outside the gene matches: 12. The CDR3 is 15 residues long. Germline V gene data show CDR1 as LNHDA and CDR2 as SQIVND (reference sequence). CDR3 DNA sequence: TGTGCCAGTAGTATCGGGACAGTCGGAGACGGGGGCTACACCTTC. Encoded protein: CASSIGTVGDGGYTF.

The chain uses TRBV19 and TRBJ2-3, with a weak D call TRBD2 (6 bases). Trimming shortened V by 3 bases and J by 1 base, and 8 bases separated the two germline ends. The CDR3 covers 14 residues. CDR1 LNHDA and CDR2 SQIVND come from the germline V gene (reference sequence). In DNA form, the CDR3 reads TGTGCCAGTAGTATCCAGCGGGGCACAGATACGCAGTATTTT. As protein: CASSIQRGTDTQYF.

The chain couples TRBV5-1 to TRBJ1-2; 7 bases align to TRBD1. The CDR3 runs 12 residues. The V and J ends lost 0 bases and 8 bases, in that order; junction bases with no gene match: 1. The germline V gene encodes CDR1 SGHRS and CDR2 YFSETQ. The CDR3 here is CASSLEQGGYTF. In DNA form, the CDR3 reads TGCGCCAGCAGCTTGGAACAGGGGGGCTACACCTTC. The variable domain in full, completed from reference TRBV5-1 and TRBJ1-2, reads KAGVTQTPRYLIKTRGQQVTLSCSPISGHRSVSWYQQTPGQGLQFLFEYFSETQRNKGNFPGRFSGRQFSNSRSEMNVSTLELGDSALYLCASSLEQGGYTFGSGTRLTVV.

This clone is medium-sized by share. This chain connects TRBV27 to TRBJ2-7; possible D gene TRBD1, 5 bases. Trimming pared 4 bases from V and 3 bases from J, leaving 16 bases between. The length of the CDR3 is 15 residues. Germline CDR1 MNHEY, CDR2 SMNVEV (reference sequence). The CDR3 DNA reads TGTGCCAGCAGTTCCCTGACAGATAGGGTCTACGAGCAGTACTTC. It specifies CASSSLTDRVYEQYF.

V is TRBV7-3 and J is TRBJ2-5; D is undetermined. Germline V gives CDR1 SGHTA, CDR2 FQGTGA. The length of the CDR3 is 13 residues. Trimming removed 4 bases at V and 2 bases at J, with 8 bases between. CDR3 nucleotide sequence: TGTGCCAGCAGCTATCAATCACAAGAGACCCAGTACTTC. Translated: CASSYQSQETQYF. Full variable domain (outside the CDR3, taken from reference TRBV7-3 and TRBJ2-5): GAGVSQTPSNKVTEKGKYVELRCDPISGHTALYWYRQSLGQGPEFLIYFQGTGAADDSGLPNDRFFAVRPEGSVSTLKIQRTERGDSAVYLCASSYQSQETQYFGPGTRLLVL.

The CDR3 loop is CASSLAEEGAPGNQPQHF. DNA for the CDR3: TGTGCCAGCAGCTTAGCGGAGGAGGGGGCGCCGGGCAATCAGCCCCAGCATTTT. The chain links TRBV7-2 to TRBJ1-5; 7 positions agree with TRBD1. The trim removed 0 bases at V and 2 bases at J, leaving 10 bases unmatched. Germline V gene lookup returns CDR1 SGHTA and CDR2 FQGNSA. CDR3 length: 18 residues.

The table lists this clone with a count of one. The V gene is TRBV6-5, the J gene TRBJ1-2; 10 nucleotides match TRBD1. Trimming cost V 5 bases and J 7 bases; bases outside gene matches: 7. The germline gives CDR1 MNHEY, CDR2 SVGAGI. The CDR3 length is 14 residues. The CDR3 sequence is CASSLDRGSSGYTF. CDR3 in DNA: TGTGCCAGCAGTCTGGACAGGGGGTCGAGTGGCTACACCTTC.

The genes are TRBV10-2 and TRBJ2-3; 12 bases line up with TRBD2. Germline-derived CDR1 and CDR2 are WSHSY and SAAADI. The CDR3 runs 17 residues. With 0 bases clipped from V and 4 bases from J, the junction kept 5 bases outside the gene matches. CDR3 in DNA: TGCGCCAGCAGTGAGTCACTAGCGGGGGGATACCCAGATACGCAGTATTTT. As protein: CASSESLAGGYPDTQYF.

The rearrangement uses TRBV19 and TRBJ1-1; D ambiguous. Looked up from germline, CDR1 is LNHDA and CDR2 is SQIVND (reference sequence). This CDR3 is 16 amino acids long. V was pared by 3 bases and J by 1 base, with 15 bases between. CDR3 sequence (DNA): TGTGCCAGTAGTATTAATCGGAGAGCCACGAACACTGAAGCTTTCTTT. Its translation is CASSINRRATNTEAFF.

The chain links TRBV5-1 to TRBJ2-4; weak D call: TRBD1 (5 bases). The CDR3 is made up of 13 amino acids. The V gene's germline CDR1 is SGHRS and CDR2 YFSETQ. V was shortened by 2 bases and J by 6 bases, with 9 bases between the two germline ends. The CDR3 DNA reads TGCGCCAGCAGCTTATGGCAGGGAAACATTCAGTACTTC. It codes for CASSLWQGNIQYF.

V gene TRBV7-2 combines with J gene TRBJ1-5; perhaps TRBD1 as D (6 bases). The CDR3 is made up of 13 amino acids. CDR1 SGHTA and CDR2 FQGNSA come from the germline V gene. Trimming removed 4 bases from V and 6 bases from J, with 10 bases in between. The CDR3 sequence is CASSYDRSQPQHF. CDR3 bases: TGTGCCAGCAGCTACGACAGGAGTCAGCCCCAGCATTTT.

The chain uses TRBV7-8 and TRBJ1-3; no definite D call. V was cut by 6 bases and J by 7 bases, with 22 bases left in between. The germline gives CDR1 SGHVS, CDR2 FQNEAQ. The CDR3 is made up of 16 amino acids. The CDR3 bases are TGTGCCAGCAGGCAATTAGACGGACGGGGAGCGAACACCATATATTTT. Its protein is CASRQLDGRGANTIYF.

The V call is TRBV3-1 (or the pseudogene TRBV3-2), the J call TRBJ2-7; no firm D call. The CDR3 runs 13 residues. The V and J ends lost 2 bases and 2 bases respectively, with 7 bases between them. Germline V gene data show CDR1 as LGHDT and CDR2 as YNNKEL (reference sequence). CDR3 protein: CASSQPLAYEQYF. Here the CDR3 DNA reads TGTGCCAGCAGCCAACCTCTAGCCTACGAGCAGTACTTC.

The V call is TRBV7-2, the J call TRBJ2-7; D perhaps matches TRBD2 (5 bases). CDR3 length: 14 residues. Germline CDR1 SGHTA, CDR2 FQGNSA. The V and J ends lost 2 bases and 4 bases respectively, with 12 bases between them. The CDR3 region is CASSLTSRGYEQYF. As DNA, the CDR3 is TGTGCCAGCAGCTTAACCTCTCGGGGTTACGAGCAGTACTTC.

This clone was detected only once. The chain recombines TRBV5-8 with TRBJ1-4, with 10 bases identical to TRBD1. V gave up 3 bases and J gave up 5 bases; unmatched junction bases: 10. The CDR3 extends over 17 amino acids. Germline CDR1 is SGHTS and CDR2 is YDEGEE. The CDR3 sequence is CASSWTGTGASNEKLFF. CDR3 DNA sequence: TGTGCCAGCAGCTGGACCGGGACAGGGGCATCGAATGAAAAACTGTTTTTT.

J is TRBJ2-1 and V is TRBV2, with 7 bases that match TRBD2. Germline CDR1 and CDR2: SNHLY and FYNNEI. The J segment lost 10 bases and the V segment lost 6 bases, leaving 9 bases of the junction unmatched. This CDR3 spans 13 amino acids. CDR3 coding DNA: TGTGCCAGCAGCCCGACTAGCAGGGTCGAGCAGTTCTTC. This sequence encodes CASSPTSRVEQFF.

This clone was counted between two and nine times. This sequence joins TRBV13 and TRBJ1-1; TRBD1 is a possible D gene (6 bases). V was clipped by 3 bases and J by 2 bases, with 13 bases between them. The length of the CDR3 is 15 residues. CDR1 is PRHDT and CDR2 is FYEKMQ in the germline V gene (reference sequence). The chain's CDR3 is CASSFTGNHNTEAFF. CDR3 bases: TGTGCCAGCAGCTTTACAGGGAACCACAACACTGAAGCTTTCTTT.

The J gene is TRBJ1-6, the V gene TRBV19; D perhaps matches TRBD1 (5 bases). The germline V gene has CDR1 LNHDA and CDR2 SQIVND (reference sequence). This CDR3 is built from 14 residues. The germline V and J ends were trimmed by 7 bases and 10 bases, with 17 bases remaining between them. The CDR3 nucleotides read TGTGCCAGTACCCAGTGGGGGGTAGGATCACCCCTCCACTTT. Translation gives CASTQWGVGSPLHF.

This chain joins TRBV6-5 and TRBJ1-2; 9 bases align to TRBD1. CDR3 length: 15 residues. The germline V gene encodes CDR1 MNHEY and CDR2 SVGAGI. V lost 8 bases and J lost 4; bases outside the gene matches: 11. The CDR3, as DNA: TGTGCCAGCTGGGGACAGGGAGTCGGGAGCTATGGCTACACCTTC. Protein product: CASWGQGVGSYGYTF.

The chain is built from TRBV6-6 and TRBJ1-1, with TRBD1 as a possible D gene (5 bases). Trimming took off 7 bases at V and 3 bases at J, with 18 bases between the two ends. The CDR3 consists of 15 residues. The germline V gene has CDR1 MNHNY and CDR2 SVGAGI (reference sequence). The CDR3 DNA follows: TGTGCCAGCAACTTGGACACCCGGGGGGACACTGAAGCTTTCTTT. This codes for CASNLDTRGDTEAFF.

This clone was detected once. CDR3 region: CASSGLGGGPTSRDTQYF. The CDR3 region has the DNA TGCGCCAGCAGTGGACTGGGGGGGGGTCCTACTAGCAGGGATACGCAGTATTTT. The chain links TRBV10-2 to TRBJ2-3; TRBD2 matches at 7 bases. V lost 4 bases, J lost 6 bases, and 19 bases stayed unmatched. There are 18 residues in the CDR3. CDR1 WSHSY and CDR2 SAAADI come from the germline V gene.

CDR3 in DNA: TGTGCCAGCTCACCTTCCTCGGGACAGGGGGCCGAGCAGTACTTC. This translates into CASSPSSGQGAEQYF. The chain joins TRBV18 to TRBJ2-7; 12 bases fit TRBD1. This CDR3 has 15 residues. Germline-derived CDR1 and CDR2 are KGHSH and LQKENI. J lost 6 bases, V lost 3 bases, and 6 bases had no gene match.

The rearrangement joins TRBV9 to TRBJ1-5, with 7 bases that match TRBD1. Germline lookup yields CDR1 SGDLS and CDR2 YYNGEE. The V gene end was trimmed by 0 bases and the J gene end by 2 bases; junction bases not matched to a gene: 17. The CDR3 spans 20 residues. The chain's CDR3 is CASSVEPWTGRDLGNQPQHF. The CDR3 DNA sequence: TGTGCCAGCAGCGTAGAACCTTGGACAGGAAGGGACTTGGGCAATCAGCCCCAGCATTTT.

This chain links TRBV16 with TRBJ1-2; D is undetermined. Trimming cost V 2 bases and J 4 bases, with 5 bases left between them. The CDR3 has 12 amino acids. Germline V gene sequence: CDR1 KGHSY, CDR2 FQNENV. The CDR3 nucleotides read TGTGCCAGCAGCCAAGAGGTCTATGGCTACACCTTC. Its translation is CASSQEVYGYTF.